This TCR beta chain was identified during a study of cytomegalovirus exposure and HLA in healthy donors. Study-wide findings and caveats: Trimming of TCR beta V- and J-genes showed a link, identified in a later analysis, to a missense DCLRE1C variant. Using a false discovery rate of 0.05, a later analysis showed that fewer than 20,000 TCR beta sequences were associated with HLA alleles. In an earlier analysis, productive rearrangement rates for most beta V segments clustered near 87% or 30%. It was assumed in the presence/absence analyses that sequencing depth was roughly uniform across donors.

A remark on this clone: Its target is unknown.

The trim removed 10 bases at V and 0 bases at J, leaving 6 bases unmatched. Germline CDR1 and CDR2: MGHDK and SYGVNS. The CDR3 runs to 14 residues. In the PCR, 60 Vbeta and 13 Jbeta primers were used. The assay was immunoSEQ multiplex PCR, and TCRdb's table has in-frame clones only and misses some. Found here are some 100,000 clones, 65% to 85% of them singletons; the top ten hold approximately 1.2%. What was sequenced was PBMCs. The genes are TRBV25-1 and TRBJ2-3, with 8 positions matching TRBD1. This sequence was found in a girl aged 2-10 years in good health and CMV-seropositive. CDR3 residues: CATTWTGSTDTQYF. The CDR3 DNA is TGTGCCACCACTTGGACAGGGAGCACAGATACGCAGTATTTT.